The next 21 T cell receptor beta chains were all read from a single sample in a study of vaccination and CD4 T cells after COVID-19. Sequencing of the DNA from cultured CD4+ T cells was carried out with the Oncomine TCR Beta short-read assay. MiXCR was run by TCRdb on the PCR reads, yielding one entry per CDR3 protein. The sample records several thousand distinct CDR3 sequences, roughly 50% being singletons. The treatment denotes: roughly 10-day PBMC culture with coronavirus spike peptide pools or control peptides (ViraFEST assay). Samples of CD4+ T cells were obtained from the unexposed donor before the COVID-19 pandemic (2011-2018). Antigens of these TCRs are unknown. The specimen was CD4+ T cells from blood, cultured in vitro. The source of these receptors is a human donor in good health.

V is TRBV20-1 and J is TRBJ2-7; 12 bases are shared with TRBD2. The CDR3 contains 15 residues. V lost 1 base and J lost 5; bases outside the gene matches: 6. The V gene's germline CDR1 is DFQATT and CDR2 SNEGSKA (reference sequence). The CDR3 DNA is TGCAGTGCTAGAGTGTCTAGCGGGAGGGCCCACGAGCAGTACTTC. It translates to CSARVSSGRAHEQYF.

V usage is TRBV14 and J usage is TRBJ2-7; D may be TRBD1 or TRBD2 (6 bases each). The V gene lost 4 bases and the J gene lost 2 bases, with 21 bases spanning the gap. Germline CDR1 and CDR2: SGHDN and FVKESK. The CDR3 totals 17 residues. CDR3 sequence (DNA): TGTGCCAGCAGCCGGGGATGGAGGGGGGCCATGCCCTACGAGCAGTACTTC. It codes for CASSRGWRGAMPYEQYF.

V gene TRBV19 combines with J gene TRBJ2-1; 10 bases match TRBD1. The junction had 10 bases not matched to a gene; V was cut back by 7 bases and J by 7 bases. The CDR3 extends over 15 amino acids. Germline assignment: CDR1 LNHDA and CDR2 SQIVND (reference sequence). Written as DNA, the CDR3 is TGTGCCAGTACCACTCACCGGACAGGGGGTAATGAGCAGTTCTTC. Its protein product is CASTTHRTGGNEQFF.

This chain uses TRBV19 with TRBJ2-5, with TRBD2 matching over 10 bases. Germline V gene lookup returns CDR1 LNHDA and CDR2 SQIVND (reference sequence). This CDR3 comprises 17 residues. V lost 2 bases and J lost 7; bases outside the gene matches: 13. The CDR3: CASSITLSGGAPGTQYF. The DNA of the CDR3 is TGTGCCAGTAGTATAACTTTGAGCGGGGGGGCCCCCGGGACCCAGTACTTC.

This rearrangement joins TRBV19 to TRBJ1-5; the match to TRBD1 covers 7 bases. In germline, CDR1 is LNHDA, CDR2 SQIVND (reference sequence). This CDR3 has 16 residues. J lost 0 bases, V lost 5 bases, and 7 bases had no gene match. This CDR3 reads CASSAHRGDSNQPQHF. The CDR3 DNA follows: TGTGCCAGTAGTGCCCACAGGGGAGATAGCAATCAGCCCCAGCATTTT.

The chain joins TRBV27 to TRBJ1-1; D is unresolved. There are 12 residues in the CDR3. Germline CDR1 MNHEY, CDR2 SMNVEV (reference sequence). The V gene lost 3 bases and the J gene lost 7 bases, with 9 bases spanning the gap. The CDR3 loop is CASSFSVGEAFF. The CDR3, as DNA: TGTGCCAGCAGTTTCTCAGTCGGTGAAGCTTTCTTT.

This clonotype came up once. This chain connects TRBV19 to TRBJ1-5; the match to TRBD1 covers 7 bases. V gave up 6 bases and J gave up 2 bases; unmatched junction bases: 4. Per the germline V gene, CDR1 is LNHDA and CDR2 is SQIVND (reference sequence). This CDR3 comprises 14 residues. This chain's CDR3 is CASSRQGGNQPQHF. In DNA, the CDR3 is TGTGCCAGTAGCCGACAGGGTGGCAATCAGCCCCAGCATTTT. Complete variable domain (other parts from reference TRBV19 and TRBJ1-5): DGGITQSPKYLFRKEGQNVTLSCEQNLNHDAMYWYRQDPGQGLRLIYYSQIVNDFQKGDIAEGYSVSREKKESFPLTVTSAQKNPTAFYLCASSRQGGNQPQHFGDGTRLSIL.

J is TRBJ1-1 and V is TRBV11-2; D is unresolved. Between the trimmed V and J ends, which lost 4 bases and 0 bases, there was a span of 12 bases. Germline-derived CDR1 and CDR2 are SGHAT and FQNNGV. The CDR3 loop spans 15 amino acids. The CDR3 spells CASSSGIIMNTEAFF. CDR3 DNA sequence: TGTGCCAGCAGCTCGGGGATAATTATGAACACTGAAGCTTTCTTT. Combining the CDR3 with reference TRBV11-2 and TRBJ1-1 gives the whole variable domain EAGVAQSPRYKIIEKRQSVAFWCNPISGHATLYWYQQILGQGPKLLIQFQNNGVVDDSQLPKDRFSAERLKGVDSTLKIQPAKLEDSAVYLCASSSGIIMNTEAFFGQGTRLTVV.

The rearrangement uses TRBV7-2 and TRBJ1-2; possibly TRBD1 for D (5 bases). Trimming cost V 5 bases and J 4 bases, with 14 bases left between them. The CDR3 has 14 amino acids. Germline V gene sequence: CDR1 SGHTA, CDR2 FQGNSA. The CDR3 DNA sequence: TGTGCCAGCAGCCATATGACAGTCTCCTATGGCTACACCTTC. Translating it yields CASSHMTVSYGYTF.

CDR3 sequence (DNA): TGTGCCAGCAGCCTTGGGACTAGCCCTCAAGAGACCCAGTACTTC. Translating gives CASSLGTSPQETQYF. The chain joins TRBV7-9 to TRBJ2-5; 9 bases match TRBD2. Germline V lookup: CDR1 SEHNR, CDR2 FQNEAQ (reference sequence). J gave up 2 bases and V 5 bases, and 6 bases lay outside the gene matches. This CDR3 region has 15 residues.

V and J are TRBV5-6 and TRBJ2-7; 8 nucleotides match TRBD2. CDR1 and CDR2 from the germline V gene are SGHDT and YYEEEE. This CDR3 comprises 15 residues. V was clipped by 4 bases and J by 6 bases; unmatched bases: 12. This CDR3 reads CASSLEGTRYSEQYF. Here the CDR3 DNA reads TGTGCCAGCAGCCTTGAGGGGACTAGGTACTCCGAGCAGTACTTC.

This clonotype has a single count. The rearrangement uses TRBV15 and TRBJ2-3; 12 nucleotides line up with TRBD2. Germline CDR1 and CDR2: LNHNV and YYDKDF (reference sequence). This CDR3 is 21 amino acids long. V was clipped by 0 bases and J by 3 bases; unmatched bases: 16. CDR3 DNA sequence: TGTGCCACCAGCAGAGATGCTGGGTGGTCGCTAGCGGGAGGGGTAACAGATACGCAGTATTTT. Translation gives CATSRDAGWSLAGGVTDTQYF.

The genes are TRBV7-2 and TRBJ2-2; D uncertain. The ends were cut back, 1 base at V and 1 base at J, with 4 bases in the middle. Germline V gene lookup returns CDR1 SGHTA and CDR2 FQGNSA. The CDR3 contains 14 residues. The CDR3 nucleotides are TGTGCCAGCAGCTTAGGACTGAACACCGGGGAGCTGTTTTTT. It codes for CASSLGLNTGELFF.

The chain recombines TRBV7-2 with TRBJ2-3; TRBD2 matches at 8 bases. The CDR3 totals 17 residues. CDR1 is SGHTA and CDR2 is FQGNSA in the germline V gene. V gave up 4 bases and J gave up 2 bases; unmatched junction bases: 11. CDR3: CASSSPASGPYTDTQYF. The DNA of the CDR3 is TGTGCCAGCAGCTCCCCCGCTAGCGGGCCTTACACAGATACGCAGTATTTT.

The V and J genes are TRBV15 and TRBJ1-3; D unresolved. The ends were cut back, 2 bases at V and 1 base at J, with 15 bases in the middle. Germline V gene lookup returns CDR1 LNHNV and CDR2 YYDKDF (reference sequence). This CDR3 has 17 amino acids. Here the CDR3 reads CATSRLKVPISGNTIYF. CDR3 in DNA: TGTGCCACCAGCAGACTCAAGGTGCCGATTTCTGGAAACACCATATATTTT.

This rearrangement joins TRBV7-6 to TRBJ2-5; the match to TRBD2 covers 11 bases. This CDR3 has 17 amino acids. CDR1 is SGHVS, CDR2 FNYEAQ, per germline. With 0 bases clipped from V and 13 bases from J, the junction kept 16 bases outside the gene matches. CDR3 coding DNA: TGTGCCAGCAGCTTAGCGGTGGTTAGCGGGGGGGCCACGGCTACGTACTTC. Protein: CASSLAVVSGGATATYF.

This clonotype was counted only a few times. The chain links TRBV6-1 to TRBJ2-5, with a possible D match to TRBD2 (7 bases). V lost 5 bases and J lost 5, with 15 bases in between. The CDR3 runs to 14 residues. In germline, CDR1 is MNHNS, CDR2 SASEGT. The CDR3 nucleotides read TGTGCCAGCAGTCCCGGGGGGCCCCAGGAGACCCAGTACTTC. Translated: CASSPGGPQETQYF.

This clonotype was detected a few times. This sequence joins TRBV2 and TRBJ1-5, with a possible D match to TRBD1 (5 bases). The CDR3 has 15 amino acids. Per the germline V gene, CDR1 is SNHLY and CDR2 is FYNNEI. With 0 bases removed from V and 4 bases from J, the gap between germline ends came to 10 bases. CDR3 coding DNA: TGTGCCAGCAGTGAAGCGGGGGTGGGGAATCAGCCCCAGCATTTT. Protein product: CASSEAGVGNQPQHF.

The chain employs TRBV6-5 and TRBJ1-5; D is uncertain. V was cut by 0 bases and J by 9 bases, with 15 bases left in between. The germline V gene has CDR1 MNHEY and CDR2 SVGAGI. The CDR3 runs 15 residues. Here the CDR3 DNA reads TGTGCCAGCAGTTACTCTAGCGGACCCGGATGGCCCCAGCATTTT. It is translated as CASSYSSGPGWPQHF.

The V gene is TRBV6-1, the J gene TRBJ1-2; 8 nucleotides align to TRBD1. Germline CDR1 MNHNS, CDR2 SASEGT. The CDR3 runs to 15 residues. The V and J ends lost 4 bases and 3 bases, in that order; junction bases with no gene match: 7. The CDR3 region has the DNA TGTGCCAGCAGTGGCCCAGGACAGGGTGACTATGGCTACACCTTC. Translated, it gives CASSGPGQGDYGYTF.

The gene calls are TRBV20-1 and TRBJ2-7, with D possibly being TRBD2 (7 bases). V was clipped by 3 bases and J by 1 base, with 16 bases between them. This CDR3 spans 15 amino acids. In germline, CDR1 is DFQATT, CDR2 SNEGSKA (reference sequence). CDR3 residues: CSASGDGGPSYEQYF. CDR3 DNA: TGCAGTGCTAGTGGGGACGGGGGGCCATCCTACGAGCAGTACTTC.